This is a list of T cell receptor beta chains from one sample in a study of cytomegalovirus exposure and HLA in healthy donors. The table came from immunoSEQ multiplex PCR; TCRdb's copy has only in-frame clones and leaves some out. The sample has about 140,000 clones, over 65% seen once. Sequencing was carried out using PBMCs. These receptors were obtained from a woman aged 25 to 45 in good health and CMV-seronegative. Both conserved end residues are trimmed from each CDR3. The order of the fields is J gene, V gene, CDR3 protein.

>TRBJ1-1|TRBV5-5
ASSLVGGMNTEAF
>TRBJ1-4|TRBV2
ASSEDPVTGKKLF
>TRBJ2-5|TRBV28
ASSSYSGTGYYGETQY
>TRBJ2-6|TRBV6-6
ASSRPSSGANVLT
>TRBJ1-1|TRBV5-1
ASSSGQGALGEAF
>TRBJ1-4|TRBV5-4
ASSSRTGVGEKLF
>TRBJ2-6|TRBV27
ASSPGVPPMRANVLT
>TRBJ1-1|TRBV6-6
ASSSSGRGRAEAF
>TRBJ2-3|TRBV19
ASSVDRVVGGTDTQY
>TRBJ1-1|TRBV18
ASSLRTDNTEAF
>TRBJ2-3|TRBV18
ASSLRGSSTDTQY
>TRBJ1-2|TRBV27
ASSLSMARGGYT
>TRBJ1-3|TRBV28
ATFWGGGGNTIY
>TRBJ1-1|TRBV28
ASTSPAGHTEAF
>TRBJ2-6|TRBV7-2
ASSPLGGAAGANVLT
>TRBJ2-1|TRBV19
ASSITLAGDLREQF
>TRBJ2-7|TRBV4-2
ASSPREIWTEGREQY
>TRBJ2-1|TRBV28
ASSIRTSGRARDEQF